The rows below give T cell receptor beta chains drawn from one sample of a study of control samples from healthy donors and cancer patients. Clones were read by immunoSEQ multiplex PCR, and TCRdb kept only the in-frame ones, dropping some. The sample shows 150,000 to 200,000 clones, about nine tenths of them seen only once. Sequenced material: blood. Source of these receptors: a middle-aged woman in good health. The CDR3 runs from the conserved cysteine through the conserved F or W. D genes are given only for firm matches. Size values are once, few and many counts, or a class for expanded clones, and some rows have none.

>14|-|TRBV5-4|TRBJ2-7|-
CASSLGQSPYEQYF
TGTGCCAGCAGCTTGGGTCAGTCACCTTACGAGCAGTACTTC
>16|TRBD1|TRBV5-6|TRBJ1-2|-
CASSLEGGQAYYGYTF
TGTGCCAGCAGCTTGGAGGGGGGACAGGCCTACTATGGCTACACCTTC
>13|TRBD1|TRBV2|TRBJ2-7|once
CASRRQGTYEQYF
TGTGCCAGTAGAAGACAGGGCACCTACGAGCAGTACTTC
>14|TRBD1|TRBV7-3|TRBJ2-1|-
CASSLDRVMNEQFF
TGTGCCAGCAGCTTAGACAGGGTTATGAATGAGCAGTTCTTC
>14|-|TRBV10-2|TRBJ1-2|-
CASSPRRGDYGYTF
TGCGCCAGCAGCCCTCGGAGAGGGGACTATGGCTACACCTTC
>13|-|TRBV29-1|TRBJ2-1|-
CSIMTSPYNEQFF
TGCAGCATCATGACGAGTCCCTACAATGAGCAGTTCTTC
>17|-|TRBV7-9|TRBJ2-2|-
CASSLEWGSLNTGELFF
TGTGCCAGCAGCTTAGAGTGGGGCAGTCTCAACACCGGGGAGCTGTTTTTT
>14|-|TRBV9|TRBJ1-6|-
CASSPRREDSPLHF
TGTGCCAGCAGCCCCCGCAGGGAGGATTCACCCCTCCACTTT
>13|-|TRBV4-1|TRBJ2-3|-
CASSQADGPTQYF
TGCGCCAGCAGCCAAGCCGATGGACCCACGCAGTATTTT
>16|-|TRBV4-1|TRBJ1-1|once
CASSQESGTVNTEAFF
TGCGCCAGCAGCCAAGAATCGGGAACGGTGAACACTGAAGCTTTCTTT
>18|TRBD2|TRBV5-4|TRBJ2-2|once
CASSSWTSGGVNTGELFF
TGTGCCAGCAGCTCCTGGACTAGCGGGGGGGTGAACACCGGGGAGCTGTTTTTT
>16|TRBD2|TRBV5-4|TRBJ2-3|-
CASSPGTSGGAYTQYF
TGTGCCAGCAGCCCTGGGACTAGCGGGGGGGCATATACGCAGTATTTT
>12|-|TRBV7-8|TRBJ1-4|-
CASSLMNEKLFF
TGTGCCAGCAGCCTAATGAATGAAAAACTGTTTTTT
>14|-|TRBV18|TRBJ2-7|-
CASSRGTVSYEQYF
TGTGCCAGCTCACGAGGGACGGTCTCCTACGAGCAGTACTTC
>13|-|TRBV28|TRBJ1-2|-
CASSSGGGIGYTF
TGTGCCAGCAGTTCTGGAGGGGGTATCGGCTACACCTTC
>14|-|TRBV5-1|TRBJ1-6|-
CASSLAPHYSPLHF
TGCGCCAGCAGCTTGGCCCCTCACTATTCACCCCTCCACTTT
>14|-|TRBV27|TRBJ1-1|-
CASSFMTGNTEAFF
TGTGCCAGCAGTTTCATGACGGGGAACACTGAAGCTTTCTTT
>15|TRBD2|TRBV18|TRBJ2-1|-
CASSLGVAGNNEQFF
TGTGCCAGCTCACTCGGGGTAGCGGGGAACAATGAGCAGTTCTTC
>14|TRBD1|TRBV5-1|TRBJ2-5|-
CASSLTGGRETQYF
TGCGCCAGCAGCTTAACAGGGGGCAGAGAGACCCAGTACTTC
>14|TRBD1|TRBV4-2|TRBJ2-2|-
CASSEQGANGELFF
TGTGCCAGCAGCGAACAGGGGGCCAACGGGGAGCTGTTTTTT
>13|TRBD1|TRBV6-6|TRBJ1-6|-
CASAGQASSPLHF
TGTGCCAGCGCGGGACAGGCGAGTTCACCCCTCCACTTT
>14|-|TRBV5-1|TRBJ1-5|-
CASSWGDNSGPQHF
TGCGCCAGCAGCTGGGGGGACAACTCGGGGCCCCAGCATTTT
>16|-|TRBV11-2|TRBJ2-1|-
CASSLGSGSSYNEQFF
TGTGCCAGCAGCTTAGGGTCGGGGAGCTCCTACAATGAGCAGTTCTTC
>13|-|TRBV10-2|TRBJ1-2|-
CASSESGFYGYTF
TGCGCCAGCAGTGAGTCGGGGTTCTATGGCTACACCTTC
>14|-|TRBV21-1|TRBJ1-4|-
CASSPRRGNEKLFF
TGTGCCAGCAGCCCTCGCAGGGGTAATGAAAAACTGTTTTTT
>13|-|TRBV13|TRBJ2-7|-
CASSLALADEQYF
TGTGCCAGCAGCTTAGCCCTCGCGGACGAGCAGTACTTC
>16|TRBD2|TRBV5-4|TRBJ2-1|-
CASREGLAGGSGWQFF
TGTGCCAGCAGAGAGGGACTAGCGGGGGGCAGTGGATGGCAGTTCTTC
>14|TRBD1|TRBV3-1/TRBV3-2|TRBJ1-1|once
CASSYGQAAFEAFF
TGTGCCAGCAGCTATGGACAGGCCGCCTTTGAAGCTTTCTTT
>15|-|TRBV5-1|TRBJ1-2|-
CASSLDSSYRSGYTF
TGCGCCAGCAGCTTGGATTCTAGCTATAGGAGTGGCTACACCTTC
>16|TRBD1|TRBV9|TRBJ1-2|-
CASSARGGRTEYGYTF
TGTGCCAGCAGCGCCAGGGGGGGACGGACCGAATATGGCTACACCTTC
>15|-|TRBV5-4|TRBJ2-1|-
CASSFWADSADEQFF
TGTGCCAGCAGCTTCTGGGCGGACAGCGCAGATGAGCAGTTCTTC
>16|-|TRBV19|TRBJ1-5|-
CASSIGRTSRIQPQHF
TGTGCCAGTAGTATAGGTCGGACATCTCGGATTCAGCCCCAGCATTTT
>21|TRBD1|TRBV18|TRBJ1-5|-
CASSPRKALPGQLLFNQPQHF
TGTGCCAGCTCACCACGGAAGGCTTTGCCGGGACAGTTACTGTTCAATCAGCCCCAGCATTTT
>14|-|TRBV20-1|TRBJ2-5|-
CSASSGDGQETQYF
TGCAGTGCTAGTTCCGGGGATGGTCAAGAGACCCAGTACTTC
>14|TRBD1|TRBV9|TRBJ2-4|once
CASSVQGVQDIQYF
TGTGCCAGCAGCGTACAGGGGGTTCAAGACATTCAGTACTTC
>18|-|TRBV27|TRBJ1-6|-
CASSLFSAASSYNSPLHF
TGTGCCAGCAGTTTATTCTCGGCGGCGAGCTCCTATAATTCACCCCTCCACTTT
>15|TRBD2|TRBV5-6|TRBJ2-7|-
CASSFIASGGYEQYF
TGTGCCAGCAGCTTTATCGCTAGCGGAGGCTACGAGCAGTACTTC
>15|-|TRBV19|TRBJ2-3|-
CASSISAYSTDTQYF
TGTGCCAGTAGTATTTCAGCGTACAGCACAGATACGCAGTATTTT
>13|TRBD1|TRBV11-2|TRBJ2-7|-
CASSTGTGYEQYF
TGTGCCAGCAGCACCGGGACAGGCTACGAGCAGTACTTC
>14|-|TRBV6-5|TRBJ1-1|-
CASSKQGRDTEAFF
TGTGCCAGCAGTAAACAGGGAAGGGACACTGAAGCTTTCTTT
>15|-|TRBV15|TRBJ1-2|-
CATSRDGQGSYGYTF
TGTGCCACCAGCAGAGATGGGCAGGGAAGCTATGGCTACACCTTC
>14|TRBD1|TRBV6-5|TRBJ2-3|-
CARKTGRGTDTQYF
TGTGCCAGGAAGACAGGGCGGGGCACAGATACGCAGTATTTT
>16|TRBD2|TRBV28|TRBJ2-7|-
CASSFSRTSGVYEQYF
TGTGCCAGCAGTTTCTCCAGGACTAGCGGGGTTTACGAGCAGTACTTC
>14|-|TRBV7-9|TRBJ2-1|-
CASSLGSVLHEQFF
TGTGCCAGCAGCTTAGGGTCAGTTTTGCATGAGCAGTTCTTC
>15|TRBD2|TRBV7-9|TRBJ2-7|-
CASSSSGGYSYEQYF
TGTGCCAGCAGCTCGAGCGGGGGGTACTCCTACGAGCAGTACTTC
>14|-|TRBV19|TRBJ2-1|once
CASSPWGHNNEQFF
TGTGCCAGTAGTCCATGGGGACATAACAATGAGCAGTTCTTC
>15|TRBD1|TRBV11-2|TRBJ1-5|-
CASSVGGGFNQPQHF
TGTGCCAGCAGCGTGGGAGGGGGCTTCAATCAGCCCCAGCATTTT
>15|-|TRBV3-1/TRBV3-2|TRBJ2-1|-
CASSQAAGRGNEQFF
TGTGCCAGCAGCCAAGCGGCAGGAAGGGGCAATGAGCAGTTCTTC
>14|TRBD1|TRBV4-1|TRBJ2-7|-
CASSQGDRGYEQYF
TGCGCCAGCAGCCAAGGGGACAGAGGCTACGAGCAGTACTTC
>14|-|TRBV5-6|TRBJ2-2|once
CASSFDGNTGELFF
TGTGCCAGCAGCTTTGACGGGAACACCGGGGAGCTGTTTTTT
>13|TRBD1|TRBV18|TRBJ1-1|-
CASSSRDRGQAFF
TGTGCCAGCTCATCCCGGGACAGGGGGCAAGCTTTCTTT
>16|-|TRBV5-1|TRBJ2-1|-
CASSRWMGASYNEQFF
TGCGCCAGCAGCCGGTGGATGGGGGCCTCCTACAATGAGCAGTTCTTC
>17|TRBD2|TRBV5-4|TRBJ2-5|-
CASSLKGSGGARETQYF
TGTGCCAGCAGCTTGAAGGGTAGCGGGGGGGCTCGAGAGACCCAGTACTTC
>15|-|TRBV4-1|TRBJ2-1|-
CASSSSQEGRNEQFF
TGCGCCAGCAGCTCCTCCCAGGAGGGTAGGAATGAGCAGTTCTTC
>16|-|TRBV27|TRBJ1-1|-
CASSLYFAGLGTEAFF
TGTGCCAGCAGTTTATACTTCGCGGGGCTGGGCACTGAAGCTTTCTTT
>12|-|TRBV3-1/TRBV3-2|TRBJ1-2|-
CASSQFEGRESF
TGTGCCAGCAGCCAATTTGAGGGGAGGGAATCCTTC
>16|-|TRBV28|TRBJ2-2|-
CASSLFGTINTGELFF
TGTGCCAGCAGTTTATTTGGAACAATAAACACCGGGGAGCTGTTTTTT
>15|TRBD1|TRBV19|TRBJ2-7|-
CASSIADRSSYEQYF
TGTGCCAGTAGTATCGCGGACAGGAGCTCCTACGAGCAGTACTTC